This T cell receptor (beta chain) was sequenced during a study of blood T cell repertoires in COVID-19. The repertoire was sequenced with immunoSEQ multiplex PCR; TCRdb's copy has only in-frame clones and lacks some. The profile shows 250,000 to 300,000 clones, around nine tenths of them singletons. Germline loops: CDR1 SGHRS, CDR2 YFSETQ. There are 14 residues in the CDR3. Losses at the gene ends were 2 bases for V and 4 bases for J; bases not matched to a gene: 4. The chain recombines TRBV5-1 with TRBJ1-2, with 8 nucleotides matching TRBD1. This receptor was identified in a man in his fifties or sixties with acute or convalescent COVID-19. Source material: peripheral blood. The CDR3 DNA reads TGCGCCAGCAGCTTACAGGGGGATGCCTATGGCTACACCTTC. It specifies CASSLQGDAYGYTF.